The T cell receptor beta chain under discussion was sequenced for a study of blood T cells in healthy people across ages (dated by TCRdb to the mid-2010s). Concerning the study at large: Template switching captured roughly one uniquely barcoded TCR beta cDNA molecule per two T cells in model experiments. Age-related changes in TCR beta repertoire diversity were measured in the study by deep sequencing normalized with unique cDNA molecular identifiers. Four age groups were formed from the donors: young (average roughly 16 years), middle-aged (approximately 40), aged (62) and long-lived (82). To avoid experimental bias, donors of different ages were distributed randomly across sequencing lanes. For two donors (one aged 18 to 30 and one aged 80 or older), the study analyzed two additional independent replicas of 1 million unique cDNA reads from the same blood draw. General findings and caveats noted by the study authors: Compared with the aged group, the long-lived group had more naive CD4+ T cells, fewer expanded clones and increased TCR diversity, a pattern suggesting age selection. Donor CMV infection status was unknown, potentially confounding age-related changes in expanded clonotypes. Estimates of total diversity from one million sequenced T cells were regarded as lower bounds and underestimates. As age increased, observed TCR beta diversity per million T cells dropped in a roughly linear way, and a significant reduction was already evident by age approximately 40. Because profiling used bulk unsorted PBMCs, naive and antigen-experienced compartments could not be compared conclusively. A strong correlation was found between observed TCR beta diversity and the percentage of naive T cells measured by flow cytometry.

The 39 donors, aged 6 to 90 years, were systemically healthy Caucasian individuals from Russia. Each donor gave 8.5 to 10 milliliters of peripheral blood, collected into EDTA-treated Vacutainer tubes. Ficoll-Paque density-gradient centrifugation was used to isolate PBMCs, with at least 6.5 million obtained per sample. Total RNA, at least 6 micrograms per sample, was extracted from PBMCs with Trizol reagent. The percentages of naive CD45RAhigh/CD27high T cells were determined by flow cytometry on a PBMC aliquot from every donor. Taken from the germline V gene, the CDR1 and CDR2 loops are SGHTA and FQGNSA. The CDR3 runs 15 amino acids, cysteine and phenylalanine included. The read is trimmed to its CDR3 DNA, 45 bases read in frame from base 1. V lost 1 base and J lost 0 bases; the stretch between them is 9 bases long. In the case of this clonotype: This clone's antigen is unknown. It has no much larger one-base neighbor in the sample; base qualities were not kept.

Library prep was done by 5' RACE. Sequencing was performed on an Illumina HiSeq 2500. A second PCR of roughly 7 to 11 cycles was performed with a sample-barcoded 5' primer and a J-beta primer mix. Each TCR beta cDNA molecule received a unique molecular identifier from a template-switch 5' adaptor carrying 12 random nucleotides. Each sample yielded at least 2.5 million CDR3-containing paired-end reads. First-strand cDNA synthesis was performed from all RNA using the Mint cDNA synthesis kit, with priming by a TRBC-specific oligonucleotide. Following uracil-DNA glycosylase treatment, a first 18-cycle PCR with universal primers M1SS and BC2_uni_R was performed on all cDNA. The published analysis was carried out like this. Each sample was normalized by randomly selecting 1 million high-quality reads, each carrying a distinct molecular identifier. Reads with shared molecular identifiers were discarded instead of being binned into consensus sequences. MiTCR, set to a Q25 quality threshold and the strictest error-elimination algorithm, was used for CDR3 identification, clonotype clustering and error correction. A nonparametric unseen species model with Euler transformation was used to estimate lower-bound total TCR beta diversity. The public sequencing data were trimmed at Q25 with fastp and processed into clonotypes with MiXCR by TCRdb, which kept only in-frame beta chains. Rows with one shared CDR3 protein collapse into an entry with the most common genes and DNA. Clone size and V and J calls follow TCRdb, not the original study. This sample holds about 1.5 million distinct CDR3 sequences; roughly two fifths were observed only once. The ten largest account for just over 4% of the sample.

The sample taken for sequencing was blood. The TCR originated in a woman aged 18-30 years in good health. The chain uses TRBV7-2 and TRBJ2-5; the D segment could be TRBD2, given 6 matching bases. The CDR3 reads CASSLVGLYQETQYF. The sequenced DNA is TGTGCCAGCAGCTTAGTGGGACTGTACCAAGAGACCCAGTACTTC.